This T cell receptor (beta chain) was recorded in a study of blood T cell repertoires in COVID-19. The table came from immunoSEQ multiplex PCR; TCRdb's copy has only in-frame clones and leaves some out. The sample contains fewer than 110,000 clones, approximately 81% of which appear only once. Germline CDR1 and CDR2: SGHTA and FQGNSA. There are 16 residues in the CDR3. Trimming at V came to 0 bases and at J to 2 bases, leaving 5 bases not matched to a gene. This TCR derives from a human donor in a cohort sampled during active COVID-19. This chain joins TRBV7-2 and TRBJ2-7; 9 nucleotides match TRBD1. Source material: peripheral blood. The CDR3 here is CASSLAPTGGAYEQYF. Written as DNA, the CDR3 is TGTGCCAGCAGCTTAGCCCCGACAGGGGGGGCCTACGAGCAGTACTTC.